This TCR beta chain came from a study of blood T cell repertoires in COVID-19. Participants were aged about 18 to 90 years, lived in 20 to 30 US areas, and enrolled virtually. This CDR3 has 13 residues. Germline values: CDR1 SQVTM, CDR2 ANQGSEA. Trimming pared 7 bases from V and 5 bases from J, leaving 15 bases between. In the original processing: How many nucleated cells were present was estimated from reference gene primer amplification. Profiled with immunoSEQ multiplex PCR; TCRdb holds only in-frame clones, not every one. V and J calls and clone size are as listed in that table; D and trimming were resolved from the DNA. The sample includes about 160,000 clones, approximately 80% of them seen just once.

The source of this sequence is a woman aged 55-69 years who had recovered from COVID-19. The specimen sequenced was PBMCs or T cells enriched from blood (not recorded which). This chain connects TRBV29-1 to TRBJ2-1; possible D gene TRBD2, 6 bases. CDR3 nucleotide sequence: TGCAGCGGGCGGCGGGGATTTGACAATGAGCAGTTCTTC. Translating gives CSGRRGFDNEQFF.